The rows below give T cell receptor beta chains drawn from one sample of a study of human T cells and chemical hapten exposure. In TCRdb, the RACE reads were re-called with MiXCR into one record per CDR3 protein. Counted here are 65,000 to 80,000 distinct CDR3 sequences, around a tenth occurring once; the ten biggest clones make up more than 1.1%. The sample was whole blood, taken in connection with sensitization to the hapten diphenylcyclopropenone (DPC). Receptor source: a woman aged 50 to 60 with alopecia areata. Some clones in this sample may be carry-over from other donors' samples. Both conserved end residues are part of each CDR3. The D gene is left open where the match is weak. Clone size is given for some rows only: seen once, a few or many times, or a class if the clone is expanded.

j_call v_call d_call clone_size cdr3_aa cdr3_nt
TRBJ1-1 TRBV10-3 - many CAIRPQGSSTEAFF TGTGCCATCAGACCTCAGGGAAGCAGCACTGAAGCTTTCTTT
TRBJ2-2 TRBV11-2 TRBD2 few CASSSPGLAGATGELFF TGTGCCAGCAGCTCGCCGGGACTAGCGGGAGCTACCGGGGAGCTGTTTTTT
TRBJ1-1 TRBV11-2 - many CASSSNPNTEAFF TGTGCCAGCAGCTCGAACCCGAACACTGAAGCTTTCTTT
TRBJ1-2 TRBV27 TRBD1 many CASSSNRGNYGYTF TGTGCCAGCAGTTCGAACAGGGGAAACTATGGCTACACCTTC
TRBJ1-1 TRBV20-1 - many CSARDGAMNTEAFF TGCAGTGCTAGAGATGGGGCCATGAACACTGAAGCTTTCTTT
TRBJ1-6 TRBV7-9 TRBD1 - CASTLGTGTDNSPLHF TGTGCCAGCACCCTTGGGACTGGGACAGACAATTCACCCCTCCACTTT
TRBJ2-3 TRBV28 TRBD2 - CASSSAGLAGEGGDTQYF TGTGCCAGCAGTTCCGCGGGACTAGCGGGAGAAGGAGGGGATACGCAGTATTTT
TRBJ1-4 TRBV12-5 TRBD1 few CASGSGTGDEKLFF TGTGCTAGTGGGTCCGGGACAGGGGACGAAAAACTGTTTTTT
TRBJ2-7 TRBV28 - many CASGPLGSEQYF TGTGCCAGCGGGCCGCTAGGGAGCGAGCAGTACTTC
TRBJ2-7 TRBV20-1 TRBD2 few CSARPRGLANYEQYF TGCAGTGCTAGGCCTCGGGGACTAGCCAACTACGAGCAGTACTTC
TRBJ1-2 TRBV19 - - CASSLSTGAHGYTF TGTGCCAGTAGTTTATCGACAGGAGCCCATGGCTACACCTTC
TRBJ2-7 TRBV12-3/TRBV12-4 - few CASSSVTLLEQYF TGTGCCAGCAGTTCGGTCACTCTTCTGGAGCAGTACTTC
TRBJ2-3 TRBV30 - - CAWGSEGSTDTQYF TGTGCCTGGGGATCAGAGGGGTCCACAGATACGCAGTATTTT
TRBJ2-7 TRBV11-2 TRBD2 - CASSLKGTSHEQYF TGTGCCAGCAGCTTAAAAGGGACTAGCCACGAGCAGTACTTC
TRBJ2-7 TRBV6-5 - - CASKNGGAGEQYF TGTGCCAGCAAAAACGGCGGGGCGGGCGAGCAGTACTTC
TRBJ1-3 TRBV7-6 - - CASSLASSRNTIYF TGTGCCAGCAGCTTAGCGAGCAGCCGAAACACCATATATTTT